These 27 T cell receptor beta chains came from one sample sequenced in a study of identical twins. From the 5' RACE reads, TCRdb called clonotypes with MiXCR, one entry per CDR3 protein. Seen here are around 530,000 distinct CDR3 sequences, roughly 15% observed once, and the top ten hold 0.44%. This sample was also put to use in a study of yellow fever vaccine responses in identical twins.

Sequences were obtained from CD4+ T cells sorted from blood. These receptors came from a woman aged 18 to 35 in good health.

This clonotype was observed many times. The rearrangement joins TRBV4-1 to TRBJ1-4; 7 bases agree with TRBD1. This CDR3 comprises 15 residues. The V and J ends lost 1 base and 3 bases, in that order; junction bases with no gene match: 2. Germline-derived CDR1 and CDR2 are MGHRA and YSYEKL. CDR3 DNA: TGCGCCAGCAGCCAAGTTGGGACAGCTAATGAAAAACTGTTTTTT. It is translated as CASSQVGTANEKLFF.

This clonotype was picked up a small number of times. The gene calls are TRBV20-1 and TRBJ2-1; 8 positions agree with TRBD2. The length of the CDR3 is 16 residues. V shed 0 bases, J shed 8 bases, and the junction held 12 bases outside the gene matches. The V gene's germline CDR1 is DFQATT and CDR2 SNEGSKA (reference sequence). This chain's CDR3 is CSARDDVERERYEQFF. In nucleotides, the CDR3 is TGCAGTGCTAGAGATGATGTTGAGCGGGAGAGATATGAGCAGTTCTTC.

CDR3 in DNA: TGTGCCAGCAGTTCCGGGACTAGCGGGGGGAACCCCTACAATGAGCAGTTCTTC. Its protein is CASSSGTSGGNPYNEQFF. The V call is TRBV28, the J call TRBJ2-1; TRBD2 agrees at 15 bases. The CDR3 has 18 amino acids. V was clipped by 4 bases and J by 2 bases; unmatched bases: 6. Germline V gives CDR1 MDHEN, CDR2 SYDVKM.

CDR3 residues: CAPIGGDRETQYF. CDR3 DNA: TGTGCCCCCATAGGGGGGGATCGAGAGACCCAGTACTTC. The chain couples TRBV12-3 or TRBV12-4 to TRBJ2-5; a weak D match, TRBD2 (7 bases). V lost 11 bases and J 4 bases, leaving 17 bases between the germline ends. The CDR3 spans 13 residues.

The chain is built from TRBV20-1 and TRBJ2-2, with 7 nucleotides matching TRBD1. This CDR3 contains 14 residues. Unmatched junction bases numbered 8, after V lost 4 bases and J lost 6 bases. Germline loops: CDR1 DFQATT, CDR2 SNEGSKA (reference sequence). CDR3 in DNA: TGCAGTGCTACAGGGGGAGCCAACGCCGGGGAGCTGTTTTTT. As protein: CSATGGANAGELFF.

The table lists this clonotype with a few counts. This chain uses TRBV20-1 with TRBJ2-3; 8 bases agree with TRBD2. The CDR3 contains 16 residues. Germline V lookup: CDR1 DFQATT, CDR2 SNEGSKA (reference sequence). Trimming at V came to 0 bases and at J to 3 bases, leaving 8 bases not matched to a gene. The CDR3 loop reads CSARDPGGTRTDTQYF. CDR3 nucleotides: TGCAGTGCTAGAGATCCGGGAGGGACTAGAACAGATACGCAGTATTTT.

The V gene is TRBV7-2, the J gene TRBJ1-1; D remains unclear. Germline-derived CDR1 and CDR2 are SGHTA and FQGNSA. The V gene lost 4 bases and the J gene lost 4 bases, with 10 bases spanning the gap. The CDR3 is 13 residues long. In nucleotides, the CDR3 is TGTGCCAGCAGCTCGTCGATGGTCACTGAAGCTTTCTTT. Protein sequence: CASSSSMVTEAFF.

This clonotype has more than one count but fewer than ten. The chain links TRBV14 to TRBJ2-5; 9 nucleotides line up with TRBD1. The trim removed 4 bases at V and 4 bases at J, leaving 7 bases unmatched. The length of the CDR3 is 15 residues. Germline CDR1 and CDR2: SGHDN and FVKESK. This CDR3 is CASSRPGTGRETQYF. The CDR3 DNA sequence: TGTGCCAGCAGCCGTCCCGGGACAGGGAGAGAGACCCAGTACTTC.

The chain recombines TRBV10-3 with TRBJ2-7; 11 bases are a match to TRBD2. Trimming took 2 bases from V and 4 from J; bases not matched to a gene: 4. The CDR3 covers 15 residues. Germline V gene sequence: CDR1 ENHRY, CDR2 SYGVKD. The CDR3 reads CAISEGTSGGYEQYV. Written as DNA, the CDR3 is TGTGCCATCAGTGAGGGGACTAGCGGTGGTTACGAGCAGTACGTC.

This chain links TRBV4-1 with TRBJ2-3; no clear D gene. CDR3 length: 16 amino acids. V was pared by 0 bases and J by 1 base, with 11 bases between. Looked up from germline, CDR1 is MGHRA and CDR2 is YSYEKL. The CDR3 is CASSQDPRWRTDTQYF. The CDR3 DNA follows: TGCGCCAGCAGCCAAGATCCTAGGTGGCGCACAGATACGCAGTATTTT.

This chain uses TRBV27 with TRBJ2-2, with a possible D match to TRBD1 (5 bases). Germline CDR1 MNHEY, CDR2 SMNVEV (reference sequence). CDR3 length: 12 amino acids. V lost 7 bases to trimming and J lost 8 bases, with 11 bases between them. CDR3 region: CASTFRGGELFF. In DNA, the CDR3 is TGTGCCAGCACTTTTAGGGGTGGGGAGCTGTTTTTT.

The rearrangement joins TRBV10-3 to TRBJ2-1, with D maybe TRBD2 (6 bases). The V gene lost 2 bases and the J gene lost 5 bases, with 16 bases spanning the gap. The CDR3 runs 16 residues. Germline V CDR1 and CDR2: ENHRY, SYGVKD. The CDR3 loop is CAISERGTQGHNEQFF. The CDR3 bases are TGTGCCATCAGTGAGCGCGGGACCCAGGGCCACAATGAGCAGTTCTTC.

The genes are TRBV20-1 and TRBJ2-1; D possibly corresponds to TRBD2 (6 bases). The CDR3 covers 16 residues. The V and J ends lost 0 bases and 0 bases respectively, with 12 bases between them. Germline assignment: CDR1 DFQATT and CDR2 SNEGSKA (reference sequence). In DNA form, the CDR3 reads TGCAGTGCTAGAGATCCTAGCGCCAGCTCCTACAATGAGCAGTTCTTC. Translation gives CSARDPSASSYNEQFF.

This clonotype appeared a few times. This rearrangement joins TRBV7-9 to TRBJ1-4; D might be TRBD1 (6 bases). The CDR3 covers 14 residues. CDR1 is SEHNR, CDR2 FQNEAQ, per germline (reference sequence). The ends were cut back, 1 base at V and 6 bases at J, with 9 bases in the middle. The CDR3 DNA sequence: TGTGCCAGCAGCTTAGGGACAGCGGATGAAAAACTGTTTTTT. It yields the protein CASSLGTADEKLFF.

V gene TRBV5-5 combines with J gene TRBJ2-3, with TRBD2 matching over 8 bases. The V and J ends lost 0 bases and 2 bases, in that order; junction bases with no gene match: 5. Germline CDR1 SGHKS, CDR2 YYEKEE (reference sequence). The CDR3 contains 16 residues. DNA for the CDR3: TGTGCCAGCAGCTTGGGAACTAGCGGAGCCACAGATACGCAGTATTTT. As protein: CASSLGTSGATDTQYF.

This clonotype occurred many times. The chain couples TRBV7-2 to TRBJ2-1; D may be TRBD2 (5 bases). CDR3 length: 14 residues. The germline V gene has CDR1 SGHTA and CDR2 FQGNSA. V was pared by 5 bases and J by 10 bases, with 18 bases between. The CDR3 reads CASSREGLAEEQFF. CDR3 DNA sequence: TGTGCCAGCAGCCGTGAGGGTCTAGCTGAAGAGCAGTTCTTC. Supplemented by reference TRBV7-2 and TRBJ2-1, the full variable domain reads GAGVSQSPSNKVTEKGKDVELRCDPISGHTALYWYRQSLGQGLEFLIYFQGNSAPDKSGLPSDRFSAERTGGSVSTLTIQRTQQEDSAVYLCASSREGLAEEQFFGPGTRLTVL.

J is TRBJ1-1 and V is TRBV5-1; tentatively, D is TRBD1 (5 bases). The CDR3 has 15 amino acids. V shed 2 bases and J shed 0 bases, with 11 bases lying between them. Germline V gives CDR1 SGHRS, CDR2 YFSETQ. CDR3 sequence (DNA): TGCGCCAGCAGCTTTTTCGACAGAATGAACACTGAAGCTTTCTTT. Its translation is CASSFFDRMNTEAFF. The full variable domain, with the rest looked up from reference TRBV5-1 and TRBJ1-1, is KAGVTQTPRYLIKTRGQQVTLSCSPISGHRSVSWYQQTPGQGLQFLFEYFSETQRNKGNFPGRFSGRQFSNSRSEMNVSTLELGDSALYLCASSFFDRMNTEAFFGQGTRLTVV.

The chain employs TRBV15 and TRBJ2-5; no reliable D call. This CDR3 has 12 residues. V lost 5 bases and J 2 bases, leaving 6 bases between the germline ends. The germline gives CDR1 LNHNV, CDR2 YYDKDF (reference sequence). The CDR3 sequence: CATSYEQETQYF. CDR3 in DNA: TGTGCCACCAGCTACGAACAAGAGACCCAGTACTTC.

This clonotype was counted only a few times. The CDR3, as DNA: TGTGCCACCAGTAACAGGAAGGACGAGCAGTACTTC. Protein: CATSNRKDEQYF. J is TRBJ2-7 and V is TRBV24-1, with D perhaps matching TRBD1 (5 bases). CDR1 and CDR2 from the germline V gene are KGHDR and SFDVKD. Trimming took 6 bases from V and 5 from J, leaving 10 bases between them. The CDR3 consists of 12 residues.

In this sample, this clonotype turned up a few times. V is TRBV12-5 and J is TRBJ1-1, with a weak D call TRBD1 (6 bases). CDR3 length equals 14 residues. Germline V CDR1 and CDR2: LGHNT, FRNRAP. Trimming shortened V by 5 bases and J by 1 base, and 11 bases separated the two germline ends. Written as DNA, the CDR3 is TGTGCTAGTGGTCCTCAGGGGAAGAACACTGAAGCTTTCTTT. Its translation: CASGPQGKNTEAFF.

This sequence joins TRBV10-3 and TRBJ2-7; D may correspond to TRBD1 or TRBD2 (5 bases each). The CDR3 totals 14 residues. CDR1 is ENHRY and CDR2 is SYGVKD in the germline V gene. The V gene lost 11 bases and the J gene lost 4 bases, with 21 bases spanning the gap. The CDR3 sequence: CASTGRQGDYEQYF. DNA for the CDR3: TGTGCCTCGACGGGGCGCCAAGGGGATTACGAGCAGTACTTC.

This chain joins TRBV2 and TRBJ1-2, with D hard to call. Germline loops: CDR1 SNHLY, CDR2 FYNNEI. The CDR3 runs to 12 residues. The germline V and J ends were trimmed by 7 bases and 4 bases, with 10 bases remaining between them. The CDR3 nucleotides are TGTGCCAGCACGTTAGGGTCCTATGGCTACACCTTC. Encoded protein: CASTLGSYGYTF.

The chain couples TRBV10-3 to TRBJ2-1; 8 bases agree with TRBD2. The CDR3 spans 19 residues. V shed 7 bases, J shed 5 bases, and the junction held 22 bases outside the gene matches. From germline, CDR1 is ENHRY and CDR2 SYGVKD. CDR3 sequence reads: CAIKPGGDDWKEVHNEQFF. CDR3 nucleotide sequence: TGTGCCATCAAACCGGGGGGGGACGACTGGAAAGAGGTCCACAATGAGCAGTTCTTC.

This clonotype occurred a few times. J is TRBJ2-3 and V is TRBV5-1, with 10 bases matching TRBD2. Trimming cost V 0 bases and J 0 bases; bases outside gene matches: 10. The CDR3 totals 19 residues. Germline V lookup: CDR1 SGHRS, CDR2 YFSETQ. This chain's CDR3 is CASSLVGRLAGDSTDTQYF. CDR3 nucleotide sequence: TGCGCCAGCAGCTTGGTCGGGCGGCTAGCGGGGGACAGCACAGATACGCAGTATTTT.

Here the CDR3 reads CSARVPGYYTEAFF. CDR3 nucleotides: TGCAGTGCTAGAGTTCCCGGTTACTACACTGAAGCTTTCTTT. This chain uses TRBV20-1 with TRBJ1-1; D is ambiguous. The CDR3 spans 14 residues. V was cut by 1 base and J by 3 bases, with 12 bases left in between. CDR1 and CDR2 from the germline V gene are DFQATT and SNEGSKA (reference sequence).

The chain is built from TRBV7-6 and TRBJ1-5, with a possible D match to TRBD1 (6 bases). Trimming took off 0 bases at V and 3 bases at J, with 9 bases between the two ends. The CDR3 totals 15 residues. Germline CDR1 SGHVS, CDR2 FNYEAQ. The CDR3 nucleotides are TGTGCCAGCAGCTTAGCGGACAGTCCCAATCAGCCCCAGCATTTT. It specifies CASSLADSPNQPQHF.

The V gene is TRBV13, the J gene TRBJ2-1; 7 nucleotides match TRBD1. The CDR3 runs 12 residues. Germline V lookup: CDR1 PRHDT, CDR2 FYEKMQ (reference sequence). V shed 5 bases and J 15 bases; nucleotides not matched to a gene: 10. In nucleotides, the CDR3 is TGTGCCAGCAGCCTACGACAGGGCCCAGCGTTCTTC. It encodes CASSLRQGPAFF.